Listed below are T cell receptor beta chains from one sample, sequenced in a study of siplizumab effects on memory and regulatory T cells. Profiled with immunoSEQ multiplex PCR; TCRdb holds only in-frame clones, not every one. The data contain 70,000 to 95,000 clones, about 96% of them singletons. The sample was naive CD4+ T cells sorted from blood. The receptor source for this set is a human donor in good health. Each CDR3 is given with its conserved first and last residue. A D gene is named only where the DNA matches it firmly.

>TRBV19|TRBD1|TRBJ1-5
TGTGCCAGTAGTACCGGGACAGGGAATCAGCCCCAGCATTTT
CASSTGTGNQPQHF
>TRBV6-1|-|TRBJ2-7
TGTGCCAGCAGCACCCAGGTGCCCTACGAGCAGTACTTC
CASSTQVPYEQYF
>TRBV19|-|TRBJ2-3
TGTGCCAGTAGTATAGTTGAAGGGGGTGGAGATACGCAGTATTTT
CASSIVEGGGDTQYF
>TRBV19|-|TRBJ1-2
TGTGCCTCCCGGGCCCAGGGGCACTATGGCTACACCTTC
CASRAQGHYGYTF
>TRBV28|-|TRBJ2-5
TGTGCCAGCAGTATCTCGGGGGCTCGAGGCCAAGAGACCCAGTACTTC
CASSISGARGQETQYF
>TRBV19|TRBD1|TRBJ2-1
TGTGCCAGTAGTGGAACAGGGGGCTCCTACAATGAGCAGTTCTTC
CASSGTGGSYNEQFF
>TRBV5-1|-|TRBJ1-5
TGCGCCAGCAGCTTGGAAGGGGCAGGTCAGCCCCAGCATTTT
CASSLEGAGQPQHF
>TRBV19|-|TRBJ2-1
TGTGCCAGCGGCCCGACTAGTTCTCGGGATGAGCAGTTCTTC
CASGPTSSRDEQFF
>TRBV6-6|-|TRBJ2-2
TGTGCCAGCAGTTACGGGGGGACCGGGGAGCTGTTTTTT
CASSYGGTGELFF
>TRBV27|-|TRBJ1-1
TGTGCCAGCAGGACGGGGGCAGGGAGGACTGAAGCTTTCTTT
CASRTGAGRTEAFF
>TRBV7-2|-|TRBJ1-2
TGTGCCAGCAGCCAGAGGGGCTATGGCTACACCTTC
CASSQRGYGYTF
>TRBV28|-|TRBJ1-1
TGTGCCAGCACCGGGAACACTGAAGCTTTCTTT
CASTGNTEAFF
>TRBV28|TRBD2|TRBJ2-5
TGTGCCAGCAGCCCGGGGGGAGAGACCCAGTACTTC
CASSPGGETQYF
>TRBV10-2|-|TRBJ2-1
TGCGCCAGCAGTGAGTCTCGCCAGGGGCCCTACAATGAGCAGTTCTTC
CASSESRQGPYNEQFF
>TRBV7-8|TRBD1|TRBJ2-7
TGTGCCAGCAGCTTAGGGGGGACAGACCCCTACGAGCAGTACTTC
CASSLGGTDPYEQYF
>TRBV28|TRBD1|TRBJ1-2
TGTGCCAGCAGTTTGGGGACAGTGTATGGCTACACCTTC
CASSLGTVYGYTF
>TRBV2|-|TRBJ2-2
TGTGCCAGCAGTGGGACAGTCACCGGGGAGCTGTTTTTT
CASSGTVTGELFF
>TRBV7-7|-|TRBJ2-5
TGTGCCAGTTCTGGGGGGGGGCCGGAGACCCAGTACTTC
CASSGGGPETQYF
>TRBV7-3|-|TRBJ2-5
TGTGCCAGCAGCTTAGCAACTCAGGGGACCCAGTACTTC
CASSLATQGTQYF
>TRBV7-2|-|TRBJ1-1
TGTGCCAGCAGCCCGATGCACACTGAAGCTTTCTTT
CASSPMHTEAFF
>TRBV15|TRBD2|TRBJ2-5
TGTGCCACCAGCAGAGAACCCCAGCGGGGGGAGACCCAGTACTTC
CATSREPQRGETQYF
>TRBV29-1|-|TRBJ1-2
TGCAGCGTTGGGTTCCCGGGCGCCTATGGCTACACCTTC
CSVGFPGAYGYTF
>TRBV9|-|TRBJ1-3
TGTGCCAGCAGCGCTATGGACGGCTCTGGAAACACCATATATTTT
CASSAMDGSGNTIYF
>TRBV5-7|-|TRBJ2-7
TGTGCCAGTGACTACGAAAACAGGATTTCCTACGAGCAGTACTTC
CASDYENRISYEQYF
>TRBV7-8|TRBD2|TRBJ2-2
TGTGCCAGCAGCTTACGCGCTCTACGGGGGGGAACCGGGGAGCTGTTTTTT
CASSLRALRGGTGELFF
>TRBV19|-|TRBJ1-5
TGTGCCAGTAGTATAACCCTTGGGGGGAGCAATCAGCCCCAGCATTTT
CASSITLGGSNQPQHF
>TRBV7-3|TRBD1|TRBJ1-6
TGTGCCAGCGGACAGGGTTCCTATAATTCACCCCTCCACTTT
CASGQGSYNSPLHF
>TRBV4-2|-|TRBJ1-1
TGTGCCAGCAGCCACCTCCGGGACGGGAACACTGAAGCTTTCTTT
CASSHLRDGNTEAFF
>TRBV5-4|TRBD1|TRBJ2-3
TGTGCCAGCAGCTGGGGGACAGCCGACACAGATACGCAGTATTTT
CASSWGTADTDTQYF
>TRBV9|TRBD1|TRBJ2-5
TGTGCCAGCAGCCCCCGGTGGACCGGGACAGGGGGAGAGACCCAGTACTTC
CASSPRWTGTGGETQYF
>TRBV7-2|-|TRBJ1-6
TGTGCCAGCAGCTTAGTAGCGGGAGACAATTCACCCCTCCACTTT
CASSLVAGDNSPLHF